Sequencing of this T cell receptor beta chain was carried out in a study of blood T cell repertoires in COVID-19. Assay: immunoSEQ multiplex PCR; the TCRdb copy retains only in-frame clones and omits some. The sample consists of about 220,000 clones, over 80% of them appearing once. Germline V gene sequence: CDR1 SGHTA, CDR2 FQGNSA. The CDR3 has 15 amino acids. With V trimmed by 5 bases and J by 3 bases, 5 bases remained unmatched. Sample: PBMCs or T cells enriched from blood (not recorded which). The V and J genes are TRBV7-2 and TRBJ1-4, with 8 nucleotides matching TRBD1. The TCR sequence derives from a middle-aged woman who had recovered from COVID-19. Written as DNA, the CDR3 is TGTGCCAGCAGCCCCCACAGGGGGGCTAATGAAAAACTGTTTTTT. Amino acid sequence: CASSPHRGANEKLFF.